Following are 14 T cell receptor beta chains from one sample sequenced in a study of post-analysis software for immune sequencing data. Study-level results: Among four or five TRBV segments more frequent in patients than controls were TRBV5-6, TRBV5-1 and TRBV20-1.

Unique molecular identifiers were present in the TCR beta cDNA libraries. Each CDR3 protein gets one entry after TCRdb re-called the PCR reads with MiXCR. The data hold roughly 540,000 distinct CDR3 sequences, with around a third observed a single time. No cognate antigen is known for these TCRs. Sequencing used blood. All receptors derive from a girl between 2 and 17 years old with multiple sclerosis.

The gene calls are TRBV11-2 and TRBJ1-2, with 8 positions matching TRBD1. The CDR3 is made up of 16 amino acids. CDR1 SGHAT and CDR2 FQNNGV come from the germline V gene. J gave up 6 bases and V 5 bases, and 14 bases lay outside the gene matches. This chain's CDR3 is CASSLQFGQGVNGYTF. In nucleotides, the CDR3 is TGTGCCAGCAGCCTACAATTCGGACAGGGAGTAAATGGCTACACCTTC.

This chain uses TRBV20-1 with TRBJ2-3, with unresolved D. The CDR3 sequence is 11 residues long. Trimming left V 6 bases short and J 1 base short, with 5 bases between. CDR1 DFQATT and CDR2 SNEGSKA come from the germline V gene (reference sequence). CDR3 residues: CSATRTDTQYF. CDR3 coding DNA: TGCAGTGCCACCCGCACAGATACGCAGTATTTT.

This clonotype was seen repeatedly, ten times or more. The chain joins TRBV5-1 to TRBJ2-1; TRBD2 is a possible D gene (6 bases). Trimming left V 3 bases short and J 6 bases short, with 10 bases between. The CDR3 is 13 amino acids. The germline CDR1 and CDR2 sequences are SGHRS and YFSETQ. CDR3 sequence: CASSSMTSNEQFF. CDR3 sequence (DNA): TGCGCCAGCAGCTCGATGACTAGCAATGAGCAGTTCTTC.

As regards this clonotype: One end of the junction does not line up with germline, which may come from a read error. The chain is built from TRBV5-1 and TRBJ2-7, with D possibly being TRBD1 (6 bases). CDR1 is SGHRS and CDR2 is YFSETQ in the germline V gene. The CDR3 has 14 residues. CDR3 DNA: TGCGCCAGCAGCTCGCAGGGGATCACCTACAAGCAGTACTTC. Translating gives CASSSQGITYKQYF.

The CDR3 spells CAIRQGANTEAFF. The CDR3 bases are TGTGCCATTAGGCAAGGGGCGAACACTGAAGCTTTCTTT. This chain connects TRBV10-3 to TRBJ1-1; possible D gene TRBD1, 5 bases. The CDR3 extends over 13 amino acids. V was shortened by 9 bases and J by 1 base, with 12 bases between the two germline ends. The germline gives CDR1 ENHRY, CDR2 SYGVKD.

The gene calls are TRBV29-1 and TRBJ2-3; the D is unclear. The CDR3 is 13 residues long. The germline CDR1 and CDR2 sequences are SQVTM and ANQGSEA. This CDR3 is CTVSEFGTDTQYF. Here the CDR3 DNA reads TGCACCGTCTCGGAGTTCGGCACAGATACGCAGTATTTT.

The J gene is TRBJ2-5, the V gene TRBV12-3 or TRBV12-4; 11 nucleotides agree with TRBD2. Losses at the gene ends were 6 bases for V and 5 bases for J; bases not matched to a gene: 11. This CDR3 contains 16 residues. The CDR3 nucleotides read TGTGCCAGCAGCATAGGGCTAGCGGGGGGCATTGAGACCCAGTACTTC. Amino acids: CASSIGLAGGIETQYF.

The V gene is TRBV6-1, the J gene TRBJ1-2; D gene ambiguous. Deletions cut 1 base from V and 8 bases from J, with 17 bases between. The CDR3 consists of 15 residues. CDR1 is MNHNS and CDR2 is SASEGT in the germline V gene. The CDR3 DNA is TGTGCCAGCAGTGAAGATAGGTTGGAATCGCAGGGCTACACCTTC. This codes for CASSEDRLESQGYTF.

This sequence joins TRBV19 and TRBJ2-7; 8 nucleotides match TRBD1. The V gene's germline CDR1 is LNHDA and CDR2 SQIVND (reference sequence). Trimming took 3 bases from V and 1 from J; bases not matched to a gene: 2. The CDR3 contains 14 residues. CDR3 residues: CASSMGQDSYEQYF. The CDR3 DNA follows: TGTGCCAGTAGTATGGGACAGGATTCCTACGAGCAGTACTTC.

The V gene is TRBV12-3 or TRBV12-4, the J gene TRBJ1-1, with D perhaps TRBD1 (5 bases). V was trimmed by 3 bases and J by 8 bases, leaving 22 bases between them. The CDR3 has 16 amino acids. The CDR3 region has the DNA TGTGCCAGCAGTTTTTCACGAGGCATAAAGGGGACGGAAGCTTTCTTT. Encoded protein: CASSFSRGIKGTEAFF.

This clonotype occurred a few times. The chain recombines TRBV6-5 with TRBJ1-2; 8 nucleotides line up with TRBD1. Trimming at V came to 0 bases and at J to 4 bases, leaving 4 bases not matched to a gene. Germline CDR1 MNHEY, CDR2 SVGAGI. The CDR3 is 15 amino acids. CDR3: CASSYSDGQGYGYTF. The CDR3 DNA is TGTGCCAGCAGTTACTCGGATGGACAGGGCTATGGCTACACCTTC.

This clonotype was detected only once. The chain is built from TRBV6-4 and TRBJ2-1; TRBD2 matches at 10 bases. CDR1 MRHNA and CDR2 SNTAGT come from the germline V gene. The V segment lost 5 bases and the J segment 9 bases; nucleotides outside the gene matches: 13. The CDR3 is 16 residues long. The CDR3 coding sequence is TGTGCCAGCAGTCCCACCGGGACTAGCGTAAGGGCTGAGCAGTTCTTC. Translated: CASSPTGTSVRAEQFF.

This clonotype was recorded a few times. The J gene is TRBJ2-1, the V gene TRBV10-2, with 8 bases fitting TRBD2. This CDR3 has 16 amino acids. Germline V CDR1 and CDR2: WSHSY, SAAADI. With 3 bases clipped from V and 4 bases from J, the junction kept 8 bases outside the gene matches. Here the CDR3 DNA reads TGCGCCAGCAGTGAAGGTCGGGGGGGGGTTTACAATGAGCAGTTCTTC. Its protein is CASSEGRGGVYNEQFF.

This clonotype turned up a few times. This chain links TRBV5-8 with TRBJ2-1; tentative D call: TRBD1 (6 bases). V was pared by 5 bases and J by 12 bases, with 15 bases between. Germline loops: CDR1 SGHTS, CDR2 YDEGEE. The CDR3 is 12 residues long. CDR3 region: CASSSFRGGQFF. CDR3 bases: TGTGCCAGCAGTTCCTTTCGAGGGGGGCAGTTCTTC.